These 12 T cell receptor beta chains originate from one sample sequenced in a study of beta chain features in type 1 diabetes. General study points: Shorter TCRB CDR3s, moderately but significantly so, were found in Type 1 diabetes patients in all four CD4+ subsets.

What these receptors recognize is not known. TCRB transcripts that were expressed got sequenced, as all of the isolated RNA had been reverse transcribed. Assay: immunoSEQ multiplex PCR; the TCRdb copy retains only in-frame clones and omits some. The sample lists approximately 600,000 clones, under 15% occurring once. Sequenced input: naive CD4+ T cells from blood. All receptors derive from a man between 25 and 39 years old with type 1 diabetes.

Only a few counts were recorded for this clone. The V call is TRBV19, the J call TRBJ2-5, with a possible D match to TRBD1 (5 bases). The CDR3 has 16 residues. With 2 bases removed from V and 6 bases from J, the gap between germline ends came to 19 bases. Germline V CDR1 and CDR2: LNHDA, SQIVND (reference sequence). CDR3 region: CASSIFQGSPYQTQYF. DNA of the CDR3: TGTGCCAGTAGTATATTCCAGGGATCCCCTTATCAGACCCAGTACTTC.

This clone showed up just a few times. CDR3 DNA sequence: TGCGCCAGCAGCCAAGATCTGGTGGGGCGGCGGTACGAGCAGTACTTC. It encodes CASSQDLVGRRYEQYF. J is TRBJ2-7 and V is TRBV4-3; weak D call: TRBD1 (5 bases). Germline CDR1 LGHNA, CDR2 YSLEER. The CDR3 has 16 residues. V shed 0 bases and J shed 4 bases, with 16 bases lying between them.

This clone was counted a few times. As DNA, the CDR3 is TGTGCCAGCAGCAGTGGGACAGGGAAAGGACGGGAGCTGTTTTTT. The encoded protein is CASSSGTGKGRELFF. The J gene is TRBJ2-2, the V gene TRBV7-3, with 9 bases lining up with TRBD1. There are 15 residues in the CDR3. The germline V gene has CDR1 SGHTA and CDR2 FQGTGA. V lost 5 bases, J lost 9 bases, and 10 bases stayed unmatched.

The J gene is TRBJ1-5, the V gene TRBV6-1, with TRBD1 identical over 10 bases. The CDR3 loop spans 15 amino acids. Looked up from germline, CDR1 is MNHNS and CDR2 is SASEGT. V shed 10 bases, J shed 2 bases, and the junction held 8 bases outside the gene matches. CDR3 bases: TGTGCCATCCAGACAGGGGGCATGGGCAATCAGCCCCAGCATTTT. Translated, it gives CAIQTGGMGNQPQHF.

This clone showed up just a few times. In DNA form, the CDR3 reads TGTGCCAGCAGTGAAGCTGTAGGCGGGGCCTCCCGCCCAGATACGCAGTATTTT. Translated, it gives CASSEAVGGASRPDTQYF. The chain recombines TRBV6-1 with TRBJ2-3, with D tentatively TRBD2 (6 bases). Germline V gene data show CDR1 as MNHNS and CDR2 as SASEGT. V was pared by 0 bases and J by 4 bases, with 20 bases between. The CDR3 has 18 amino acids.

There are a few counts of this clone. V gene TRBV7-8 combines with J gene TRBJ2-1; 7 nucleotides align to TRBD2. The ends lost 5 bases at V and 0 bases at J; junction bases unmatched: 7. Germline V CDR1 and CDR2: SGHVS, FQNEAQ. The CDR3 has 16 amino acids. The CDR3 nucleotides read TGTGCCAGCAGCCCAAATAGCGGGCACTCCTACAATGAGCAGTTCTTC. Protein: CASSPNSGHSYNEQFF.

This chain uses TRBV19 with TRBJ1-2; D may be TRBD1 (5 bases). Trimming left V 3 bases short and J 1 base short, with 15 bases between. Germline assignment: CDR1 LNHDA and CDR2 SQIVND (reference sequence). CDR3 size: 16 residues. The CDR3 sequence: CASSIGTGTDNYGYTF. The CDR3 DNA is TGTGCCAGTAGTATTGGGACCGGGACGGATAACTATGGCTACACCTTC. The complete variable domain, with remaining parts taken from reference TRBV19 and TRBJ1-2, reads DGGITQSPKYLFRKEGQNVTLSCEQNLNHDAMYWYRQDPGQGLRLIYYSQIVNDFQKGDIAEGYSVSREKKESFPLTVTSAQKNPTAFYLCASSIGTGTDNYGYTFGSGTRLTVV.

This clone was counted a few times. The J gene is TRBJ2-7, the V gene TRBV7-2; tentatively, D is TRBD2 (6 bases). Germline V gene data show CDR1 as SGHTA and CDR2 as FQGNSA. The length of the CDR3 is 14 residues. The V end lost 5 bases, the J end lost 4 bases, and 15 bases lay between the germline ends. The DNA of the CDR3 is TGTGCCAGCAGCCAAAGGGACGGGGGATACGAGCAGTACTTC. Translated, it gives CASSQRDGGYEQYF.

For the CDR3, the DNA is TGCGCCAGCAGCTTGAGGGACAGATACAATGAGCAGTTCTTC. This codes for CASSLRDRYNEQFF. This chain connects TRBV5-1 to TRBJ2-1; 7 bases line up with TRBD1. In germline, CDR1 is SGHRS, CDR2 YFSETQ. The CDR3 runs 14 residues. With 1 base clipped from V and 4 bases from J, the junction kept 2 bases outside the gene matches.

This clone was seen only a few times. The V gene is TRBV29-1, the J gene TRBJ2-3; no firm D call. The CDR3 has 15 residues. Per germline, CDR1 SQVTM and CDR2 ANQGSEA. The ends were cut back, 7 bases at V and 6 bases at J, with 23 bases in the middle. The CDR3 region is CSAAQYGQDADTQYF. The CDR3 DNA reads as TGCAGCGCAGCTCAATATGGCCAGGACGCGGATACGCAGTATTTT.

The V and J genes are TRBV6-6 and TRBJ1-3; D ambiguous. The germline V and J ends were trimmed by 5 bases and 2 bases, with 16 bases remaining between them. Germline V gene data show CDR1 as MNHNY and CDR2 as SVGAGI (reference sequence). The CDR3 totals 16 residues. The CDR3 sequence: CASSGLGILTGNTIYF. CDR3 bases: TGTGCCAGCAGTGGACTGGGAATACTTACTGGAAACACCATATATTTT.

This clone was counted only a few times. J is TRBJ2-7 and V is TRBV6-5; TRBD1 aligns across 7 bases. The CDR3 is made up of 14 amino acids. The trim removed 2 bases at V and 3 bases at J, leaving 4 bases unmatched. Per the germline V gene, CDR1 is MNHEY and CDR2 is SVGAGI. The CDR3: CASSYQGTVYEQYF. In DNA, the CDR3 is TGTGCCAGCAGTTACCAGGGGACAGTCTACGAGCAGTACTTC.